This T cell receptor (beta chain) came from a study of T-cell memory formation after mild COVID-19. As concerns this clonotype: Its antigen remains unidentified.

Germline lookup yields CDR1 SGHAT and CDR2 FQNNGV. The CDR3 has 15 amino acids. V lost 5 bases, J lost 12 bases, and 25 bases lay in between. Whole-study findings and limits: Clones contracting across day 15 to 85 had a balanced CD4/CD8 profile; later expanding clones leaned CD4+. Pre-infection memory harbored some responding clones, suggesting cross-reactive memory joined. Shrinking CD4+ clones were chiefly CM and EM; CD8+ ones were chiefly EMRA.

5'RACE primed from the constant segment yielded TCR alpha and TCR beta cDNA libraries bearing sample barcodes and UMIs. TCRdb reprocessed the 5' RACE reads via MiXCR and lists one record per CDR3 protein. The sample holds roughly 510,000 distinct CDR3 sequences, 15% to 20% seen once. The source of this sequence is an adult woman who had mild COVID-19 (a few samples of this study predate the infection). Cell type and time point are not known. Sequences were obtained from PBMCs or a T cell subset sorted from them (not recorded which). This sequence joins TRBV11-2 and TRBJ2-5, with a possible D match to TRBD2 (5 bases). CDR3 DNA: TGTGCCAGCAGCCTCGAGACCCTCGGGGTGGGTTACAAGTACTTC. This encodes CASSLETLGVGYKYF.